This T cell receptor beta chain was identified during a study of blood T cells in healthy people across ages. Points from the study as a whole: Greater diversity and more naive CD4+ cells were seen in long-lived donors than in aged donors. It was not possible, with unsorted PBMCs, to conclusively compare naive and antigen-experienced cells. Across samples, TCR beta diversity tracked strongly with naive T cell percentage.

Primers used in a second PCR of roughly 6 to 11 cycles were a sample-barcoded 5' primer and a J-beta primer mix. One entry per CDR3 protein, called by TCRdb with MiXCR from the 5' RACE reads. The sample shows about 970,000 distinct CDR3 sequences, roughly half of them seen only once. CDR1 is LGHDT and CDR2 is YNNKEL in the germline V gene (reference sequence). The trim removed 4 bases at V and 7 bases at J, leaving 8 bases unmatched. The CDR3 totals 15 residues. As concerns this clonotype: Its antigen is unknown.

What was sequenced was blood. This TCR derives from a woman aged 55-69 years in good health. The chain links TRBV3-1 to TRBJ2-1; TRBD1 matches 9 bases. CDR3 DNA: TGTGCCAGCAGCCCTCCGGGACAGGGAGGAAATGAGCAGTTCTTC. It is translated as CASSPPGQGGNEQFF.